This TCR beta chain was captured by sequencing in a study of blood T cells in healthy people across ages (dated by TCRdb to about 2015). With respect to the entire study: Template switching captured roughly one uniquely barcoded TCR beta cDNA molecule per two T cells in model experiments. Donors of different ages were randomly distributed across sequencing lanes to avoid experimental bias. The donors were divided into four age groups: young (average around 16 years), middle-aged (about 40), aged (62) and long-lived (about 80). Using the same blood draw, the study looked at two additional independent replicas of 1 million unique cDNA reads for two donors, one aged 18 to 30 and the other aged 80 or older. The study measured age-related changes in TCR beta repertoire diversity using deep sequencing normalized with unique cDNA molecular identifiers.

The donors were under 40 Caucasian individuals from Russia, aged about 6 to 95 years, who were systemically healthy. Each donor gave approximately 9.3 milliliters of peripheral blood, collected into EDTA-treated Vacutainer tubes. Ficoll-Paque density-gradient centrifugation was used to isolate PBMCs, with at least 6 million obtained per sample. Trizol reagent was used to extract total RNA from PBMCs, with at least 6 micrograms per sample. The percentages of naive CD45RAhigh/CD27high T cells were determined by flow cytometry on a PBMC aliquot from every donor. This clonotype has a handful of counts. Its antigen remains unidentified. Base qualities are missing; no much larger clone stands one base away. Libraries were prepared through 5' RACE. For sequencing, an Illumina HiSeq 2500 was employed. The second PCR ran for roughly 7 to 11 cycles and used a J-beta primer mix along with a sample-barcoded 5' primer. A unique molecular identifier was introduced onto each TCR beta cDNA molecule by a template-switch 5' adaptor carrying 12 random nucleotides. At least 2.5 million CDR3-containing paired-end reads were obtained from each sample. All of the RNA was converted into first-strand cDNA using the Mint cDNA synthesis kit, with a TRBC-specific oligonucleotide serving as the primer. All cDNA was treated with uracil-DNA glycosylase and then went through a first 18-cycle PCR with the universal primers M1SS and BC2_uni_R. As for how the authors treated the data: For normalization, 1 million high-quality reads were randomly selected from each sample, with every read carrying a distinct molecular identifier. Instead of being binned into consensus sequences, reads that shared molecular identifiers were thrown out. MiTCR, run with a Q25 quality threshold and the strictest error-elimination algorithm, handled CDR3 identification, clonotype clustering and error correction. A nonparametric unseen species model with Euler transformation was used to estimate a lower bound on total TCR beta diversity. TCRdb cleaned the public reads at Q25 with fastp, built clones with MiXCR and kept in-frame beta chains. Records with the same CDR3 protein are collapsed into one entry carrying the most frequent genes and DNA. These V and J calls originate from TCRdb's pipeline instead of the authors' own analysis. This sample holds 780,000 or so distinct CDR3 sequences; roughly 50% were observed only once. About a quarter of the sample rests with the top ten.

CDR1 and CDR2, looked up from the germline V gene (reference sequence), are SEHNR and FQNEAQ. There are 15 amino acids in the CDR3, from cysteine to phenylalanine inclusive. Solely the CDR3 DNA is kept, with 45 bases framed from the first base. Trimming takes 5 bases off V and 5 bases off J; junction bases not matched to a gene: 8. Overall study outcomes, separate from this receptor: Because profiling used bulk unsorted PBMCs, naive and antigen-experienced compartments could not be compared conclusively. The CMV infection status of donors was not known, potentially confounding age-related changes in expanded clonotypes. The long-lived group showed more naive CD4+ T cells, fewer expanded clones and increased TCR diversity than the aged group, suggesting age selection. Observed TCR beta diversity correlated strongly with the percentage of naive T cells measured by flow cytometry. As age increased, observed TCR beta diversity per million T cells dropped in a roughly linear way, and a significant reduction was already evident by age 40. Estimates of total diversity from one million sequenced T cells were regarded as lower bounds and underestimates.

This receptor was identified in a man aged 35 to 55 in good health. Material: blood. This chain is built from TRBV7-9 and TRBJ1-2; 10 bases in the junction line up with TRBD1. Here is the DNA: TGTGCCAGCAGCCCCGGACAGGGGGGGTGGTATGGCTACACCTTC. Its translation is CASSPGQGGWYGYTF.